The rows below give T cell receptor beta chains drawn from one sample of a study of vaccination effects on CD4 cells after COVID-19. The antigens for these receptors are not known. Clones were sequenced by immunoSEQ multiplex PCR, and TCRdb holds only the in-frame ones, with some missing. The sample has about 79,000 clones; around four fifths are singletons. The source was CD4+ T cells from PBMCs cultured with HCoV-229E spike peptides, collected before COVID-19 vaccination. The receptors were gathered from a human donor who received a COVID-19 vaccine. CDR3s include the opening cysteine and the closing phenylalanine or tryptophan. The order of the fields is V gene, clone size, D gene, J gene, CDR3 protein, CDR3 DNA. A D gene is named only where the DNA matches it firmly. Part of the rows lack a size; the others show once, few, many or a class for expanded clones.

>TRBV18|few|NA|TRBJ2-2
CASSRDRPNTGELFF
TGTGCCAGCTCGCGGGACCGTCCGAACACCGGGGAGCTGTTTTTT
>TRBV5-4|few|NA|TRBJ2-2
CASSPPQQTGELFF
TGTGCCAGCAGCCCGCCCCAGCAGACCGGGGAGCTGTTTTTT
>TRBV7-2|NA|NA|TRBJ2-1
CASSLEGGYDEQFF
TGTGCCAGCAGCTTAGAGGGTGGGTACGATGAGCAGTTCTTC
>TRBV9|few|TRBD2|TRBJ2-3
CASSVEWRGDTQYF
TGTGCCAGCAGCGTAGAATGGCGGGGGGATACGCAGTATTTT
>TRBV18|NA|NA|TRBJ1-1
CASSPPGRTNTEAFF
TGTGCCAGCTCACCACCAGGTAGGACGAACACTGAAGCTTTCTTT
>TRBV19|NA|NA|TRBJ2-3
CASSILGTDTQYF
TGTGCCAGTAGTATACTAGGCACAGATACGCAGTATTTT
>TRBV11-2|NA|NA|TRBJ1-1
CASSFDRRDTEAFF
TGTGCCAGCAGCTTCGACAGGAGGGACACTGAAGCTTTCTTT
>TRBV9|NA|NA|TRBJ2-3
CASSVVGGSGGTDTQYF
TGTGCCAGCAGCGTAGTAGGCGGGTCGGGGGGCACAGATACGCAGTATTTT
>TRBV4-1|NA|TRBD2|TRBJ2-3
CASSQPHVRGGPADTQYF
TGCGCCAGCAGCCAGCCCCACGTGCGGGGGGGTCCCGCAGATACGCAGTATTTT
>TRBV6-6|NA|NA|TRBJ1-1
CASSYAWRGLNTEAFF
TGTGCCAGCAGTTACGCGTGGCGGGGGCTGAACACTGAAGCTTTCTTT
>TRBV3-1/TRBV3-2|NA|TRBD1|TRBJ1-2
CASSSGTGLSYGYTF
TGTGCCAGCAGCTCCGGGACAGGGTTGTCCTATGGCTACACCTTC
>TRBV12-5|NA|NA|TRBJ1-5
CASGLVIATLTGPHQPQHF
TGTGCTAGTGGTTTGGTAATCGCTACTCTGACAGGACCCCATCAGCCCCAGCATTTT
>TRBV10-2|few|TRBD1|TRBJ1-1
CASSEQTGETEAFF
TGCGCCAGCAGTGAACAAACAGGGGAGACTGAAGCTTTCTTT
>TRBV2|NA|NA|TRBJ2-1
CASSARVRGEQFF
TGTGCCAGCAGTGCTCGCGTTAGGGGGGAGCAGTTCTTC
>TRBV4-1|NA|TRBD1|TRBJ1-6
CASSQDPNRQGLNSPLHF
TGCGCCAGCAGCCAAGATCCCAACCGACAGGGGCTAAATTCACCCCTCCACTTT
>TRBV28|NA|NA|TRBJ1-2
CASSLAGPPFYGYTF
TGTGCCAGCAGTTTGGCAGGGCCGCCCTTCTATGGCTACACCTTC
>TRBV11-2|NA|TRBD1|TRBJ1-1
CASSGGTGFKAFF
TGTGCCAGCAGCGGGGGGACAGGTTTTAAAGCTTTCTTT
>TRBV19|NA|TRBD1|TRBJ1-2
CAIATGSYGYTF
TGTGCCATTGCGACAGGGAGCTATGGCTACACCTTC
>TRBV5-8|few|TRBD1|TRBJ1-1
CASPHPPGQLNTEAFF
TGTGCCAGTCCTCACCCTCCGGGACAGCTGAACACTGAAGCTTTCTTT
>TRBV2|NA|NA|TRBJ2-1
CASSVGLAILGLNEQFF
TGTGCCAGCAGTGTAGGGCTAGCAATTTTGGGTTTAAATGAGCAGTTCTTC
>TRBV9|NA|TRBD1|TRBJ2-3
CASSVGRGRGDTQYF
TGTGCCAGCAGCGTAGGAAGGGGGCGAGGAGATACGCAGTATTTT
>TRBV2|few|NA|TRBJ1-5
CASSVSGQGNQPQHF
TGTGCCAGCAGTGTGAGCGGGCAGGGGAATCAGCCCCAGCATTTT
>TRBV11-2|few|NA|TRBJ2-6
CASSDSQGRAGANVLTF
TGTGCCAGCAGCGACAGCCAGGGAAGGGCTGGGGCCAACGTCCTGACTTTC
>TRBV6-5|once|TRBD1|TRBJ1-3
CASSLGQASGNTIYF
TGTGCCAGCAGTTTGGGACAGGCCTCTGGAAACACCATATATTTT
>TRBV19|NA|NA|TRBJ1-5
CASSNIVAVTNQPQHF
TGTGCCAGTAGTAATATAGTGGCCGTCACCAATCAGCCCCAGCATTTT
>TRBV30|NA|TRBD1|TRBJ1-1
CAWRSRGTVSEAFF
TGTGCCTGGAGATCAAGGGGGACAGTGTCTGAAGCTTTCTTT
>TRBV11-2|few|NA|TRBJ2-2
CASSFLGQKNTGELFF
TGTGCCAGCAGCTTTTTGGGGCAGAAAAACACCGGGGAGCTGTTTTTT
>TRBV2|NA|NA|TRBJ1-4
CASRPDRTNEKLFF
TGTGCCAGCAGACCCGACAGGACTAATGAAAAACTGTTTTTT
>TRBV7-3|few|TRBD2|TRBJ2-1
CASSSQPGLAGGLSYNEQFF
TGTGCCAGCAGCTCACAACCGGGACTAGCGGGGGGACTCTCCTACAATGAGCAGTTCTTC
>TRBV5-1|NA|NA|TRBJ1-4
CASSLTGATNEKLFF
TGCGCCAGCAGCTTGACGGGGGCAACTAATGAAAAACTGTTTTTT
>TRBV18|NA|NA|TRBJ1-3
CASSPEGNTIYF
TGTGCCAGCTCACCAGAAGGAAACACCATATATTTT
>TRBV6-2/TRBV6-3|NA|TRBD1|TRBJ1-6
CASSYSRGTGVFGNSPLHF
TGTGCCAGCAGTTACTCTCGGGGGACAGGGGTTTTCGGGAATTCACCCCTCCACTTT
>TRBV3-1/TRBV3-2|NA|NA|TRBJ1-2
CASSPDPNYGYTF
TGTGCCAGCAGCCCCGATCCTAACTATGGCTACACCTTC
>TRBV5-1|once|NA|TRBJ2-1
CASSLVQGDEQFF
TGCGCCAGCAGCTTGGTGCAGGGCGATGAGCAGTTCTTC
>TRBV19|NA|NA|TRBJ1-5
CASSIGGLPLTQHF
TGTGCCAGTAGTATCGGGGGGCTACCCCTGACCCAGCATTTT
>TRBV6-5|once|NA|TRBJ2-3
CASSQIPGRTDTQYF
TGTGCCAGCAGTCAAATTCCGGGACGAACAGATACGCAGTATTTT
>TRBV18|NA|NA|TRBJ1-1
CASSRDTYMNTEAFF
TGTGCCAGCTCCCGGGACACCTACATGAACACTGAAGCTTTCTTT
>TRBV24-1|NA|NA|TRBJ1-2
CATSDFRGFGYTF
TGTGCCACCAGTGATTTCCGGGGGTTTGGCTACACCTTC
>TRBV5-4|few|NA|TRBJ2-6
CASSFSGANVLTF
TGTGCCAGCAGCTTCTCTGGGGCCAACGTCCTGACTTTC
>TRBV3-1/TRBV3-2|NA|NA|TRBJ1-6
CASSQDGALNSPLHF
TGTGCCAGCAGCCAAGACGGAGCACTAAATTCACCCCTCCACTTT
>TRBV9|NA|TRBD2|TRBJ2-1
CASSSLAGGFGEQFF
TGTGCCAGCAGCTCACTAGCGGGGGGGTTTGGTGAGCAGTTCTTC
>TRBV6-5|NA|NA|TRBJ2-2
CASSYSGRRHTGELFF
TGTGCCAGCAGTTACTCAGGCAGGCGTCATACCGGGGAGCTGTTTTTT
>TRBV7-2|NA|NA|TRBJ1-5
CASSLGGQGQPQHF
TGTGCCAGCAGCTTAGGGGGGCAGGGCCAGCCCCAGCATTTT
>TRBV7-9|NA|NA|TRBJ2-5
CASSLVRQTQYF
TGTGCCAGCAGCTTAGTGAGGCAGACCCAGTACTTC
>TRBV5-1|NA|NA|TRBJ2-1
CASSLGLHNEQFF
TGCGCCAGCAGCTTGGGGCTACACAATGAGCAGTTCTTC
>TRBV15|NA|TRBD1|TRBJ2-1
CATSRTGDTPYNEQFF
TGTGCCACCAGTCGTACAGGGGACACACCGTACAATGAGCAGTTCTTC
>TRBV19|NA|TRBD2|TRBJ2-2
CASSGKRGFVGELFF
TGTGCCAGTAGTGGAAAGCGGGGCTTTGTCGGGGAGCTGTTTTTT
>TRBV6-5|once|NA|TRBJ1-2
CASGAGIGGYTF
TGTGCCAGCGGGGCAGGGATTGGTGGCTACACCTTC
>TRBV11-2|NA|TRBD2|TRBJ2-5
CASSRSGGAPETQYF
TGTGCCAGCAGCCGGAGCGGGGGGGCCCCAGAGACCCAGTACTTC
>TRBV18|NA|TRBD1|TRBJ2-3
CASSPYPGQGLGDTQYF
TGTGCCAGCTCACCATATCCGGGACAGGGGTTAGGAGATACGCAGTATTTT
>TRBV2|NA|TRBD1|TRBJ2-3
CASSRQGAEDTQYF
TGTGCCAGCAGTAGACAGGGGGCGGAGGATACGCAGTATTTT
>TRBV7-2|NA|NA|TRBJ1-1
CASSFAWDAEAFF
TGTGCCAGCAGCTTTGCTTGGGACGCTGAAGCTTTCTTT
>TRBV5-1|NA|TRBD2|TRBJ2-5
CASTDVAGVETQYF
TGCGCCAGCACCGACGTAGCGGGGGTGGAGACCCAGTACTTC